One and the same sample provided the 2 T cell receptor beta chains below, sequenced in a study of control samples from healthy donors and cancer patients. Some clones are missing from TCRdb's copy, which holds only in-frame ones; the method was immunoSEQ multiplex PCR. Here the sample spans 63,000 or so clones, about 87% being singletons. The sample was blood. The receptors were gathered from a man aged 50-60 years in good health.

The chain combines TRBV7-2 with TRBJ2-3; 15 bases match TRBD2. The CDR3 is 18 residues long. Losses at the gene ends were 3 bases for V and 3 bases for J; bases not matched to a gene: 7. The germline gives CDR1 SGHTA, CDR2 FQGNSA. The CDR3 loop reads CASSLGLAGGAGTDTQYF. The CDR3 coding sequence is TGTGCCAGCAGCTTGGGACTAGCGGGGGGCGCGGGGACAGATACGCAGTATTTT.

The chain uses TRBV9 and TRBJ1-5; 8 positions agree with TRBD1. Germline CDR1 reads SGDLS; CDR2 reads YYNGEE. The CDR3 loop spans 15 amino acids. V lost 0 bases, J lost 2 bases, and 1 base stayed unmatched. CDR3 in amino acids: CASSVGGQGNQPQHF. DNA for the CDR3: TGTGCCAGCAGCGTAGGGGGACAGGGCAATCAGCCCCAGCATTTT.